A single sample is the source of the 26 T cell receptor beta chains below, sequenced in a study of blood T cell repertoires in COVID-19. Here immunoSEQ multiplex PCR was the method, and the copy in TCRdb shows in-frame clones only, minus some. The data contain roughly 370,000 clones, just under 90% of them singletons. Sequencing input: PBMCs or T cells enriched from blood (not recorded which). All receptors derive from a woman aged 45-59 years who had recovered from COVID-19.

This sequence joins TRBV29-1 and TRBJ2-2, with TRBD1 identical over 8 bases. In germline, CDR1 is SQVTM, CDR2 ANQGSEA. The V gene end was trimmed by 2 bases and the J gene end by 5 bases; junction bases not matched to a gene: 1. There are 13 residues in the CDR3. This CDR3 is CSVERTGTGELFF. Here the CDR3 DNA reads TGCAGCGTTGAACGGACAGGGACCGGGGAGCTGTTTTTT.

The CDR3 is CSPGQMDEKLFF. For the CDR3, the DNA is TGCAGCCCTGGCCAGATGGATGAAAAACTGTTTTTT. The chain recombines TRBV29-1 with TRBJ1-4; D ambiguous. CDR1 is SQVTM and CDR2 is ANQGSEA in the germline V gene. This CDR3 region has 12 residues. Trimming removed 8 bases from V and 6 bases from J, with 13 bases in between.

The CDR3 spells CASSLTGLAGGRSNEQFF. CDR3 nucleotide sequence: TGTGCCAGCAGCTTAACGGGACTAGCGGGGGGAAGAAGTAATGAGCAGTTCTTC. The chain combines TRBV7-3 with TRBJ2-1; TRBD2 agrees at 15 bases. V trimming: 0 bases; J trimming: 7 bases; junction bases outside the gene matches: 7. CDR3 length equals 18 residues. CDR1 is SGHTA and CDR2 is FQGTGA in the germline V gene.

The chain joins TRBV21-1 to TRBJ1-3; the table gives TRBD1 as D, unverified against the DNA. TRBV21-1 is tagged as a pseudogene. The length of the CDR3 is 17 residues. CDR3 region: CASRQGTTNPPGNTIYF. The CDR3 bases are TGTGCCAGCAGACAGGGGACCACTAACCCCCCTGGAAACACCATATATTTT.

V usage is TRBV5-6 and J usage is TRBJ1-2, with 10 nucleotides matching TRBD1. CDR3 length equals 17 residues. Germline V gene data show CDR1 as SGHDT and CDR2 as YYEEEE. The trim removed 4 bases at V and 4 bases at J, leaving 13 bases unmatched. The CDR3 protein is CASSGDRGPPRAYGYTF. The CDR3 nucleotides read TGTGCCAGCAGCGGGGACAGGGGCCCCCCTAGAGCCTATGGCTACACCTTC.

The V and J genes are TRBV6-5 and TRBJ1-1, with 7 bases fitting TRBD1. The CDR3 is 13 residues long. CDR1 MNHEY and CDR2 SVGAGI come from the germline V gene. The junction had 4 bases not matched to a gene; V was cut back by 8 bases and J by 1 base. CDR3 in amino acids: CASQGGANTEAFF. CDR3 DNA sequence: TGTGCCAGCCAGGGGGGCGCGAACACTGAAGCTTTCTTT.

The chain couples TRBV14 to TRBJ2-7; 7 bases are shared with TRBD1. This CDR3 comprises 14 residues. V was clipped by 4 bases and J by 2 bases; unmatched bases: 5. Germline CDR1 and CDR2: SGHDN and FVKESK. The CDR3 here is CASSPPGTAYEQYF. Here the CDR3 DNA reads TGTGCCAGCAGCCCGCCTGGGACAGCCTACGAGCAGTACTTC.

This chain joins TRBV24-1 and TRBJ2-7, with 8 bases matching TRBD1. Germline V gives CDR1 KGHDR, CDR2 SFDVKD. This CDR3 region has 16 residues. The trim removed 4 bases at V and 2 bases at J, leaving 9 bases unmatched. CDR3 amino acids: CATSDSRQGRPYEQYF. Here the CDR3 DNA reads TGTGCCACCAGTGACTCAAGACAGGGGAGACCCTACGAGCAGTACTTC.

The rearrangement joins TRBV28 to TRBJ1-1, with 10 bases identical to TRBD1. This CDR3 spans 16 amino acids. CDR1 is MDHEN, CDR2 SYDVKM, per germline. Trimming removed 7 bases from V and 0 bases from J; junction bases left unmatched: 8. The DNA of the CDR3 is TGTGCCAGCACCCAATGGACAGGGGGGTTGAACACTGAAGCTTTCTTT. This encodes CASTQWTGGLNTEAFF.

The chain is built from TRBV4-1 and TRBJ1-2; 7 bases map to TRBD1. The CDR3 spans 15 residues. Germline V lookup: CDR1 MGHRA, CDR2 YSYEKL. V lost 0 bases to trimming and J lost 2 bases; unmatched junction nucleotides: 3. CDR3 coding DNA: TGCGCCAGCAGCCAAGACGGAGGGGGCAACTATGGCTACACCTTC. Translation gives CASSQDGGGNYGYTF.

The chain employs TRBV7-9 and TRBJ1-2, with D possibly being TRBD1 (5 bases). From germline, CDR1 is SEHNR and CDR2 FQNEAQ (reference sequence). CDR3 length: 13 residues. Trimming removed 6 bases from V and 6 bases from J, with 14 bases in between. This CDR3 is CASSFGASDGYTF. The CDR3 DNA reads TGTGCCAGCAGTTTTGGGGCTTCTGATGGCTACACCTTC. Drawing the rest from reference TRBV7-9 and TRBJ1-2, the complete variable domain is DTGVSQNPRHKITKRGQNVTFRCDPISEHNRLYWYRQTLGQGPEFLTYFQNEAQLEKSRLLSDRFSAERPKGSFSTLEIQRTEQGDSAMYLCASSFGASDGYTFGSGTRLTVV.

The CDR3 spells CASSEGLLVGPPLKGYTF. CDR3 sequence (DNA): TGTGCCAGCAGTGAAGGACTCTTAGTGGGGCCCCCTTTGAAGGGCTACACCTTC. The genes are TRBV6-1 and TRBJ1-2; tentatively, D is TRBD1 (5 bases). Trimming pared 1 base from V and 8 bases from J, leaving 26 bases between. The CDR3 runs 18 residues. In germline, CDR1 is MNHNS, CDR2 SASEGT.

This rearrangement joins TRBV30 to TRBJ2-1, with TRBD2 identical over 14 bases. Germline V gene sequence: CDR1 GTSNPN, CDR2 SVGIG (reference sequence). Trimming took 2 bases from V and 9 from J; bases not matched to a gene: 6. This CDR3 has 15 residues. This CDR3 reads CAWSMGLAGVGEQFF. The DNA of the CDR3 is TGTGCCTGGAGTATGGGACTAGCGGGGGTAGGTGAGCAGTTCTTC.

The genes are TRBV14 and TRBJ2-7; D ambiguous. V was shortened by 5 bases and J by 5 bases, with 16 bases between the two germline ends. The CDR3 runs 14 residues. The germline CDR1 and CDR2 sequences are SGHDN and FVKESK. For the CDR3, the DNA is TGTGCCAGCAGCGCCAAGCAACAGTTTGACGAGCAGTACTTC. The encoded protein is CASSAKQQFDEQYF.

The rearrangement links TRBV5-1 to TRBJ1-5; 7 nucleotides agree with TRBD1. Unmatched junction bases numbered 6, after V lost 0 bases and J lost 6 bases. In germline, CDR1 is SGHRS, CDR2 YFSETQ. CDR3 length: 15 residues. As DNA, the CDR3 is TGCGCCAGCAGCTTGGAGGGGGCGCAAGGTCAGCCCCAGCATTTT. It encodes CASSLEGAQGQPQHF.

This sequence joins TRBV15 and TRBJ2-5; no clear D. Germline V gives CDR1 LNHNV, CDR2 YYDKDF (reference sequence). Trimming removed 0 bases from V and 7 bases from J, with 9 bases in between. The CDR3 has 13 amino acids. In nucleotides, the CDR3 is TGTGCCACCAGCAGAGATGCGATCGGGACCCAGTACTTC. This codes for CATSRDAIGTQYF. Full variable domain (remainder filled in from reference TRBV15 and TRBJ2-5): DAMVIQNPRYQVTQFGKPVTLSCSQTLNHNVMYWYQQKSSQAPKLLFHYYDKDFNNEADTPDNFQSRRPNTSFCFLDIRSPGLGDTAMYLCATSRDAIGTQYFGPGTRLLVL.

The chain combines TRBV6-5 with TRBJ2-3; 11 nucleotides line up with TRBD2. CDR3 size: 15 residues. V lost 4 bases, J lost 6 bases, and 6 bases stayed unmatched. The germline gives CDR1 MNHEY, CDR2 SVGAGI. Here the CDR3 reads CASSWLAGGLDTQYF. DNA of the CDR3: TGTGCCAGCAGTTGGCTAGCGGGGGGTTTGGATACGCAGTATTTT.

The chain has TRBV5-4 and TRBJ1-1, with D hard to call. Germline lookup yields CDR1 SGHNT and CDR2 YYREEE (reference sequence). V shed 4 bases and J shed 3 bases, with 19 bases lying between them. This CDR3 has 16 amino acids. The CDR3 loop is CASSAGLPIPYTEAFF. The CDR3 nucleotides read TGTGCCAGCAGCGCCGGACTCCCGATTCCGTACACTGAAGCTTTCTTT.

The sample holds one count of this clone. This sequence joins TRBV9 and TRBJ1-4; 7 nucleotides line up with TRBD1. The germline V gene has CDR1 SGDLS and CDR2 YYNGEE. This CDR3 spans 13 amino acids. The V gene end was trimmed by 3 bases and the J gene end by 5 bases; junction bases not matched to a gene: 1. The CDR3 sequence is CASSATGNEKLFF. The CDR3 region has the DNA TGTGCCAGCAGCGCGACAGGGAATGAAAAACTGTTTTTT. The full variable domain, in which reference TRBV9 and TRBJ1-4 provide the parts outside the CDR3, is DSGVTQTPKHLITATGQRVTLRCSPRSGDLSVYWYQQSLDQGLQFLIQYYNGEERAKGNILERFSAQQFPDLHSELNLSSLELGDSALYFCASSATGNEKLFFGSGTQLSVL.

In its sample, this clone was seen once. In DNA, the CDR3 is TGTGCCAGCCAAGACAGGGGGCCCTACAATGAGCAGTTCTTC. Protein sequence: CASQDRGPYNEQFF. This chain uses TRBV27 with TRBJ2-1; 10 nucleotides agree with TRBD1. The J segment lost 2 bases and the V segment lost 8 bases, leaving 3 bases of the junction unmatched. Germline CDR1 is MNHEY and CDR2 is SMNVEV (reference sequence). This CDR3 is 14 amino acids long.

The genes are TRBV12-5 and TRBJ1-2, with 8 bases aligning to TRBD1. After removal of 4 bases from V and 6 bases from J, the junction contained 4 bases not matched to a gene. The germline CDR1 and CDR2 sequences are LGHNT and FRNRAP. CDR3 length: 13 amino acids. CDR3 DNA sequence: TGTGCTAGTGGTTCCCGACAGGGGAATGGCTACACCTTC. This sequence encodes CASGSRQGNGYTF.

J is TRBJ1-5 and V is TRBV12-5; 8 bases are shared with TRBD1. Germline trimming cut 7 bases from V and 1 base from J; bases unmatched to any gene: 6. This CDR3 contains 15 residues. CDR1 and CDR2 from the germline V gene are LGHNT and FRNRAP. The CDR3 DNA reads TGTGCTAGTGCTGTGACAGGGGTGAGCAATCAGCCCCAGCATTTT. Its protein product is CASAVTGVSNQPQHF.

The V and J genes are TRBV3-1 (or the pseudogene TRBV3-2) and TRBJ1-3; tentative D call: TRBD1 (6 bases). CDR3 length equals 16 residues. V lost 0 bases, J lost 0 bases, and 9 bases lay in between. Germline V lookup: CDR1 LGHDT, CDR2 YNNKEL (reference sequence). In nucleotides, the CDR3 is TGTGCCAGCAGCCAAGAATACAGGGTCTCTGGAAACACCATATATTTT. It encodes CASSQEYRVSGNTIYF.

The CDR3 spells CASSSSRGAQPQHF. CDR3 DNA sequence: TGTGCCAGCAGTTCCTCCAGGGGGGCACAGCCCCAGCATTTT. The rearrangement joins TRBV6-5 to TRBJ1-5, with 7 positions matching TRBD1. CDR1 and CDR2 from the germline V gene are MNHEY and SVGAGI. With V trimmed by 4 bases and J by 7 bases, 7 bases remained unmatched. This CDR3 contains 14 residues.

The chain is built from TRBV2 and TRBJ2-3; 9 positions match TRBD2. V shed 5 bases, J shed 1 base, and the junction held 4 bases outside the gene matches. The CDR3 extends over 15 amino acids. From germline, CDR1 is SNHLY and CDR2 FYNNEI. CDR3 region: CASSLLAGGTDTQYF. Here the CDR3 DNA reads TGTGCCAGCAGTTTATTAGCGGGGGGCACAGATACGCAGTATTTT.

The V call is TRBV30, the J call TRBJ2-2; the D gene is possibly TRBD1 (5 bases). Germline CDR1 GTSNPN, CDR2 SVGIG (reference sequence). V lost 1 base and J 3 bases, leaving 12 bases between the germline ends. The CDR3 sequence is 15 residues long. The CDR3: CAWSGTLRYTGELFF. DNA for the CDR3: TGTGCCTGGAGTGGGACACTGCGTTACACCGGGGAGCTGTTTTTT. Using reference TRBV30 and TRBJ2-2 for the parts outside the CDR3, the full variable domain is SQTIHQWPATLVQPVGSPLSLECTVEGTSNPNLYWYRQAAGRGLQLLFYSVGIGQISSEVPQNLSASRPQDRQFILSSKKLLLSDSGFYLCAWSGTLRYTGELFFGEGSRLTVL.